This T cell receptor (beta chain) emerged from a study of low-dose radiotherapy and immunotherapy resistance in tumors. Study-wide background: Participants were given intravenous cyclophosphamide 200 mg/m2 every two weeks, one day before radiation and immunotherapy.

Regarding time point: before trial treatment. V shed 6 bases and J shed 2 bases, with 5 bases lying between them. Germline V gene lookup returns CDR1 LNHDA and CDR2 SQIVND (reference sequence). This CDR3 is 13 amino acids long. With TRAV- and TRBV-specific primers, first-strand cDNA was made, covering the alpha and beta chains. Using a constant-region primer together with a V-primer adapter, TCRs were subjected to roughly 18 PCR cycles of amplification. TCRdb reprocessed the reads with MiXCR, giving one entry per CDR3 protein. The table includes 70,000 to 95,000 distinct CDR3 sequences, 18% detected once.

Here the sequenced sample was PBMCs, taken before treatment. The gene calls are TRBV19 and TRBJ1-6, with unresolved D. This sequence originates from a male donor with prostate cancer. CDR3 DNA: TGTGCCAGTAGGCCTACCTATAATTCACCCCTCCACTTT. It yields the protein CASRPTYNSPLHF.